Listed below are T cell receptor beta chains from one sample, sequenced in a study of T cells in Graves' hyperthyroidism and ophthalmopathy. TCRdb re-called the multiplex PCR reads with MiXCR, one entry per CDR3 protein. The table lists over 500,000 distinct CDR3 sequences, approximately 14% of them singletons. Sequenced input: blood. Every receptor here comes from a woman aged 40 to 50 with Graves' hyperthyroidism. Both conserved end residues are part of each CDR3. Fields, in order: clone size, D gene, J gene, V gene, CDR3 protein, CDR3 DNA. The D gene is left open where the match is weak. Only part of the rows carry a size: once, few, many, or a class if the clone is expanded.

few	.	TRBJ1-3	TRBV15	CATSRPTPGERNTIYF	TGTGCCACCAGCAGACCTACCCCAGGGGAACGAAACACCATATATTTT
.	TRBD1	TRBJ2-4	TRBV11-2	CASSLDRHDIQYF	TGTGCCAGCAGCTTGGACAGGCATGACATTCAGTACTTC
.	.	TRBJ2-4	TRBV3-1	CASSQDPQSGDIQYF	TGTGCCAGCAGCCAAGATCCCCAATCGGGGGACATTCAGTACTTC
many	TRBD2	TRBJ2-1	TRBV11-3	CASSLVSGIDEQFF	TGTGCCAGCAGCTTAGTTAGCGGGATCGATGAGCAGTTCTTC
many	.	TRBJ2-7	TRBV20-1	CSARGERAQGQTYEQYF	TGCAGTGCTAGAGGCGAACGGGCTCAGGGTCAAACCTACGAGCAGTACTTC
many	.	TRBJ2-3	TRBV5-1	CASSLSYLAGGTDTQYF	TGCGCCAGCAGCTTGTCATACCTAGCTGGGGGCACAGATACGCAGTATTTT
many	.	TRBJ1-5	TRBV2	CASRNQGNNQPQHF	TGTGCCAGCAGGAACCAGGGTAACAATCAGCCCCAGCATTTT
many	.	TRBJ1-4	TRBV12-3/TRBV12-4	CASSEGLSENEKLFF	TGTGCCAGCAGTGAGGGACTTTCGGAAAATGAAAAACTGTTTTTT
many	TRBD1	TRBJ2-7	TRBV12-3/TRBV12-4	CASSWRQGRFHEQYF	TGTGCCAGCAGTTGGAGACAGGGGAGGTTCCACGAGCAGTACTTC
many	.	TRBJ1-1	TRBV12-3/TRBV12-4	CASTQTGNTEAFF	TGTGCCAGTACTCAGACGGGGAACACTGAAGCTTTCTTT
.	.	TRBJ1-2	TRBV19	CASSPGGTTNYGYTF	TGTGCCAGTAGTCCAGGAGGGACAACTAACTATGGCTACACCTTC
many	TRBD1	TRBJ2-7	TRBV27	CASRHLLRDSLGEQYF	TGTGCCAGCAGACACCTACTCCGGGACAGCCTAGGGGAGCAGTACTTC
.	TRBD2	TRBJ2-7	TRBV4-1	CASSGERGSYEQYF	TGCGCCAGCTCCGGGGAGCGGGGCTCTTACGAGCAGTACTTC
.	TRBD1	TRBJ1-2	TRBV6-1	CASKGTGNYGYTF	TGTGCCAGCAAAGGGACAGGAAACTATGGCTACACCTTC
many	TRBD1	TRBJ2-5	TRBV4-1	CASSRQQGEETQYF	TGCGCCAGCAGCCGACAACAGGGGGAAGAGACCCAGTACTTC
once	.	TRBJ2-7	TRBV6-1	CASSEALWGSASYEQYF	TGTGCCAGCAGTGAAGCGCTGTGGGGGTCCGCCTCCTACGAGCAGTACTTC
.	.	TRBJ1-5	TRBV2	CASSRDSGRVQPQHF	TGTGCCAGCAGTCGGGACTCAGGACGGGTTCAGCCCCAGCATTTT
many	.	TRBJ1-1	TRBV5-5	CASSLVGMNTEAFF	TGCGCCAGCAGCTTGGTAGGGATGAACACTGAAGCTTTCTTT
many	TRBD1	TRBJ2-4	TRBV5-1	CASNPGQGNIQYF	TGCGCCAGCAACCCGGGACAGGGAAACATTCAGTACTTC
many	TRBD2	TRBJ2-4	TRBV2	CASKGGSWENIQYF	TGTGCCAGCAAGGGCGGGAGCTGGGAAAACATTCAGTACTTC
.	TRBD1	TRBJ1-4	TRBV7-9	CASSSSGTGPTNEKLFF	TGTGCCAGCAGCTCTTCCGGGACAGGGCCAACTAATGAAAAACTGTTTTTT
.	TRBD1	TRBJ1-5	TRBV24-1	CATSGDRGSGNQPQHF	TGTGCCACCAGTGGGGACAGGGGATCTGGCAATCAGCCCCAGCATTTT
many	.	TRBJ2-7	TRBV6-6	CASSYSPQVEQYF	TGTGCCAGCAGTTACTCACCCCAGGTAGAGCAGTACTTC
many	TRBD2	TRBJ2-1	TRBV2	CASIEDIAGGSHNEQFF	TGTGCCAGCATCGAGGATATAGCGGGAGGGAGTCACAATGAGCAGTTCTTC
.	TRBD2	TRBJ2-5	TRBV3-1	CASSPSGRGQETQYF	TGTGCCAGCAGCCCAAGCGGGAGAGGGCAAGAGACCCAGTACTTC
many	TRBD2	TRBJ2-1	TRBV9	CASSVALAERQFF	TGTGCCAGCAGCGTAGCACTAGCGGAAAGGCAGTTCTTC
few	.	TRBJ2-2	TRBV9	CASSVEGYNGELFF	TGTGCCAGCAGCGTAGAAGGTTACAACGGGGAGCTGTTTTTT
few	TRBD1	TRBJ2-7	TRBV3-1	CASSQESTGGPYEQYF	TGTGCCAGCAGCCAAGAATCGACAGGGGGCCCCTACGAGCAGTACTTC
.	.	TRBJ2-7	TRBV29-1	CSVRDIVVSEQYF	TGCAGCGTCCGGGACATTGTGGTCTCCGAGCAGTACTTC
few	.	TRBJ1-2	TRBV20-1	CSARADLEVGYTF	TGCAGTGCTAGAGCTGACCTGGAAGTGGGCTACACCTTC
few	.	TRBJ1-5	TRBV7-3	CASSVDGSQPQHF	TGTGCCAGCAGCGTAGACGGCAGTCAGCCCCAGCATTTT
.	.	TRBJ2-1	TRBV2	CASSEVASRSYNEQFF	TGTGCCAGCAGTGAAGTGGCTAGCCGAAGCTACAATGAGCAGTTCTTC
few	TRBD2	TRBJ2-5	TRBV10-3	CAISDLTGGGRTQYF	TGTGCCATCAGTGACTTAACGGGGGGGGGAAGGACCCAGTACTTC
.	TRBD2	TRBJ2-5	TRBV27	CASSRLAERRGQETQYF	TGTGCCAGCAGTAGACTAGCGGAGAGAAGGGGGCAAGAGACCCAGTACTTC
many	.	TRBJ2-1	TRBV3-1	CASSQFGGNEQFF	TGTGCCAGCAGCCAATTCGGGGGCAATGAGCAGTTCTTC
many	TRBD2	TRBJ2-1	TRBV28	CASSFLAGGPKGLSDEQFF	TGTGCCAGCAGTTTTTTAGCGGGAGGGCCCAAAGGACTTTCCGATGAGCAGTTCTTC
many	TRBD1	TRBJ2-1	TRBV11-2	CASSWGQGVYNEQFF	TGTGCCAGCAGCTGGGGACAGGGAGTGTACAATGAGCAGTTCTTC
many	.	TRBJ2-1	TRBV5-1	CASSPLTSGEQFF	TGCGCCAGCAGCCCCCTGACTAGTGGTGAGCAGTTCTTC
many	.	TRBJ2-7	TRBV2	CASRVQAVNSYEQYF	TGTGCCAGCAGGGTACAGGCAGTAAACTCCTACGAGCAGTACTTC
few	.	TRBJ1-1	TRBV20-1	CSARLPVGYTEAFF	TGCAGTGCTAGACTTCCGGTAGGTTACACTGAAGCTTTCTTT
many	.	TRBJ1-1	TRBV28	CASSFSGIEAFF	TGTGCCAGCAGTTTTAGTGGAATTGAAGCTTTCTTT
many	TRBD2	TRBJ2-1	TRBV6-1	CASSALALYYNEQFF	TGTGCCAGCAGTGCACTAGCGCTATACTACAATGAGCAGTTCTTC
.	.	TRBJ2-5	TRBV28	CDSIRYGTKETQYF	TGTGACAGCATCAGGTACGGGACCAAAGAGACCCAGTACTTC
few	TRBD1	TRBJ2-5	TRBV7-3	CASSSSGGGQETQYF	TGTGCCAGCAGCTCATCAGGGGGCGGCCAAGAGACCCAGTACTTC
many	.	TRBJ1-1	TRBV18	CASSKARVGGGEAFF	TGTGCCAGCTCCAAAGCCCGAGTAGGAGGGGGTGAAGCTTTCTTT
many	TRBD2	TRBJ2-3	TRBV29-1	CSVGMELADLTDTQYF	TGCAGCGTTGGGATGGAGCTAGCGGACCTCACAGATACGCAGTATTTT
many	.	TRBJ2-7	TRBV6-1	CASNLDRSSYEQYF	TGTGCCAGCAACCTAGACCGAAGCTCCTACGAGCAGTACTTC
.	TRBD1	TRBJ1-2	TRBV11-2	CASSLEGTGRLYGYTF	TGTGCCAGCAGCTTAGAGGGGACAGGGCGGCTCTATGGCTACACCTTC
many	.	TRBJ2-5	TRBV7-9	CASSFGHPGTSQETQYF	TGTGCCAGCAGCTTTGGCCACCCTGGGACTTCCCAAGAGACCCAGTACTTC
many	.	TRBJ2-3	TRBV28	CASSLLGAGEVDTQYF	TGTGCCAGCTCCCTTCTCGGGGCTGGAGAAGTGGATACGCAGTATTTT
many	.	TRBJ2-7	TRBV9	CASSSQRAGTPEGYEQYF	TGTGCCAGCAGCTCTCAACGTGCCGGCACACCGGAGGGGTACGAGCAGTACTTC
many	.	TRBJ1-6	TRBV28	CASRPRLSGTLNSPLHF	TGTGCCAGCAGACCCCGGTTAAGCGGAACTCTTAATTCACCCCTCCACTTT
many	TRBD1	TRBJ1-1	TRBV11-2	CASSLYRGWNTEAFF	TGTGCCAGCAGTTTATACAGGGGATGGAACACTGAAGCTTTCTTT
.	TRBD1	TRBJ1-5	TRBV2	CASSRGTDGNQPQHF	TGTGCCAGCAGTCGCGGGACAGATGGCAATCAGCCCCAGCATTTT
many	.	TRBJ2-2	TRBV30	CAWSVPGELFF	TGTGCCTGGAGTGTACCCGGGGAGCTGTTTTTT
.	TRBD2	TRBJ2-1	TRBV7-2	CASTETSGSWNEQFF	TGTGCCAGCACCGAGACTAGCGGGAGCTGGAATGAGCAGTTCTTC
many	.	TRBJ1-1	TRBV11-3	CASSFQGPGTEAFF	TGTGCCAGCAGCTTTCAGGGGCCCGGCACTGAAGCTTTCTTT